These 19 T cell receptor beta chains originate from one sample sequenced in a study of CD8+ T cells in alopecia areata. In each case, RNA was isolated and then reverse transcribed into cDNA as the sequencing template. TCRdb keeps only in-frame clones here, not all; method: immunoSEQ multiplex PCR. The repertoire holds approximately 180,000 clones, with 65% to 75% as singletons. This material consisted of CD8+ T cells sorted from blood, taken at week 0. These receptors were taken from a human donor with alopecia areata.

The chain combines TRBV30 with TRBJ1-5, with unresolved D. With 2 bases removed from V and 0 bases from J, the gap between germline ends came to 5 bases. Germline V gene data show CDR1 as GTSNPN and CDR2 as SVGIG (reference sequence). The CDR3 is 13 residues long. CDR3 sequence reads: CAWSSDSNQPQHF. The DNA for the CDR3 is TGTGCCTGGAGTTCGGATAGCAATCAGCCCCAGCATTTT.

The rearrangement links TRBV18 to TRBJ1-1; D is unclear. The CDR3 has 17 residues. Germline V gene data show CDR1 as KGHSH and CDR2 as LQKENI. V shed 2 bases and J shed 0 bases, with 16 bases lying between them. The CDR3 DNA follows: TGTGCCAGCTCACCAGATGGATTACGAGGATTGAACACTGAAGCTTTCTTT. It encodes CASSPDGLRGLNTEAFF.

The table lists this clone with a few counts. V is TRBV7-9 and J is TRBJ1-2; weak D call: TRBD1 (6 bases). Germline V CDR1 and CDR2: SEHNR, FQNEAQ (reference sequence). V was clipped by 6 bases and J by 4 bases, with 21 bases between them. CDR3 length equals 16 residues. CDR3 in amino acids: CASRLDGAGAPYGYTF. CDR3 coding DNA: TGTGCCAGCAGACTAGACGGGGCAGGGGCTCCCTATGGCTACACCTTC. The full variable domain, its missing parts supplied by reference TRBV7-9 and TRBJ1-2, is DTGVSQNPRHKITKRGQNVTFRCDPISEHNRLYWYRQTLGQGPEFLTYFQNEAQLEKSRLLSDRFSAERPKGSFSTLEIQRTEQGDSAMYLCASRLDGAGAPYGYTFGSGTRLTVV.

The V gene is TRBV5-6, the J gene TRBJ1-1; TRBD1 is a possible D gene (5 bases). There are 13 residues in the CDR3. V lost 5 bases to trimming and J lost 1 base, with 9 bases between them. Germline values: CDR1 SGHDT, CDR2 YYEEEE. CDR3 sequence (DNA): TGTGCCAGCAGATATGGACAGAACACTGAAGCTTTCTTT. Translating gives CASRYGQNTEAFF.

This rearrangement joins TRBV5-1 to TRBJ1-6; TRBD1 is a possible D gene (5 bases). The V end was cut by 4 bases, the J end by 1 base, with 12 bases between. This CDR3 has 16 amino acids. The germline gives CDR1 SGHRS, CDR2 YFSETQ. In nucleotides, the CDR3 is TGCGCCAGCAGCCCCTCCGGGGGGTCCTATAATTCACCCCTCCACTTT. Encoded protein: CASSPSGGSYNSPLHF. Full variable domain (missing parts from reference TRBV5-1 and TRBJ1-6): KAGVTQTPRYLIKTRGQQVTLSCSPISGHRSVSWYQQTPGQGLQFLFEYFSETQRNKGNFPGRFSGRQFSNSRSEMNVSTLELGDSALYLCASSPSGGSYNSPLHFGNGTRLTVT.

V usage is TRBV4-1 and J usage is TRBJ2-3; D perhaps matches TRBD1 (6 bases). The V and J ends lost 6 bases and 0 bases respectively, with 19 bases between them. The CDR3 has 17 amino acids. From germline, CDR1 is MGHRA and CDR2 YSYEKL. This CDR3 is CASRQQGPRSSTDTQYF. The CDR3 nucleotides read TGCGCCAGCAGACAACAGGGCCCGCGCTCTAGCACAGATACGCAGTATTTT.

In its sample, this clone was seen a few times. The chain carries TRBV10-3 and TRBJ2-5, with a tentative D call TRBD2 (6 bases). The DNA end lines up better with TRBJ2-7; the J call may be wrong. Germline V gives CDR1 ENHRY, CDR2 SYGVKD. The length of the CDR3 is 12 residues. CDR3 region: CANSEEGHEQYF. The CDR3 DNA reads as TGTGCCAACTCGGAGGAGGGCCACGAGCAGTACTTC.

The CDR3 reads CASSLGTLTEAFF. The CDR3 region has the DNA TGCGCCAGCAGCTTAGGGACACTTACTGAAGCTTTCTTT. The V and J genes are TRBV5-1 and TRBJ1-1; TRBD1 is a possible D gene (6 bases). The CDR3 length is 13 residues. V lost 2 bases and J 5 bases, leaving 10 bases between the germline ends. Looked up from germline, CDR1 is SGHRS and CDR2 is YFSETQ.

The chain couples TRBV6-5 to TRBJ2-3, with a tentative D call TRBD1 (6 bases). Between the trimmed V and J ends, which lost 6 bases and 0 bases, there was a span of 13 bases. This CDR3 contains 15 residues. The V gene's germline CDR1 is MNHEY and CDR2 SVGAGI. The CDR3 DNA follows: TGTGCCAGCAGCGCCGGACAGTCTAGCACAGATACGCAGTATTTT. Residues: CASSAGQSSTDTQYF.

The gene calls are TRBV2 and TRBJ2-6; a possible D gene is TRBD2 (6 bases). The ends were cut back, 8 bases at V and 3 bases at J, with 14 bases in the middle. The CDR3 consists of 15 residues. Germline lookup yields CDR1 SNHLY and CDR2 FYNNEI. The CDR3 region has the DNA TGTGCCAGCGGAGGGGCGCGTCGTGGGGCCAACGTCCTGACTTTC. This sequence encodes CASGGARRGANVLTF.

The chain recombines TRBV5-1 with TRBJ2-1, with 13 bases identical to TRBD2. Germline loops: CDR1 SGHRS, CDR2 YFSETQ. The CDR3 extends over 14 amino acids. The V segment lost 7 bases and the J segment 7 bases; nucleotides outside the gene matches: 5. CDR3 coding DNA: TGCGCCAGCGGGACTAGCGGGGTCATGAATGAGCAGTTCTTC. This codes for CASGTSGVMNEQFF.

The chain links TRBV5-1 to TRBJ2-1; possible D gene TRBD1, 5 bases. The CDR3 is 11 residues long. V dropped 4 bases and J dropped 10 bases, with 9 bases sitting between them. Germline V gene lookup returns CDR1 SGHRS and CDR2 YFSETQ. CDR3 loop: CASSTSGEQFF. In DNA, the CDR3 is TGCGCCAGCAGCACCTCAGGGGAGCAGTTCTTC.

J is TRBJ2-1 and V is TRBV5-1; 11 bases map to TRBD2. Germline V gene sequence: CDR1 SGHRS, CDR2 YFSETQ. V lost 2 bases and J lost 1; bases outside the gene matches: 5. The CDR3 covers 17 residues. The chain's CDR3 is CASSFTSGGLSYNEQFF. CDR3 DNA sequence: TGCGCCAGCAGCTTTACTAGCGGGGGATTATCCTACAATGAGCAGTTCTTC.

This chain links TRBV9 with TRBJ1-6; 10 bases align to TRBD1. The CDR3 covers 16 residues. Germline loops: CDR1 SGDLS, CDR2 YYNGEE. Losses at the gene ends were 4 bases for V and 5 bases for J; bases not matched to a gene: 6. The CDR3 here is CASSPEGTGDNSPLHF. The CDR3 DNA follows: TGTGCCAGCAGCCCCGAGGGGACAGGGGATAATTCACCCCTCCACTTT.

The chain joins TRBV5-6 to TRBJ2-2; D possibly corresponds to TRBD1 (5 bases). V dropped 6 bases and J dropped 2 bases, with 11 bases sitting between them. CDR3 size: 14 residues. Germline CDR1 SGHDT, CDR2 YYEEEE. CDR3: CASIPQDNTGELFF. The CDR3 nucleotides are TGTGCCAGCATCCCACAGGATAACACCGGGGAGCTGTTTTTT.

This clone showed up just a few times. This chain connects TRBV6-5 to TRBJ2-3, with 10 bases aligning to TRBD1. There are 14 residues in the CDR3. Germline lookup yields CDR1 MNHEY and CDR2 SVGAGI. Germline trimming cut 2 bases from V and 6 bases from J; bases unmatched to any gene: 2. CDR3 nucleotide sequence: TGTGCCAGCAGTTACGGACAGGGGGTCGATACGCAGTATTTT. Its translation: CASSYGQGVDTQYF.

The chain recombines TRBV6-5 with TRBJ2-7, with D hard to call. The CDR3 runs 11 residues. Trimming removed 6 bases from V and 3 bases from J, with 6 bases in between. Germline V gene sequence: CDR1 MNHEY, CDR2 SVGAGI. This CDR3 reads CASSHDYEQYF. In DNA, the CDR3 is TGTGCCAGCAGCCACGACTACGAGCAGTACTTC.

Here the CDR3 reads CASSDGSSNQPQHF. For the CDR3, the DNA is TGTGCCAGCAGTGATGGGAGCAGCAATCAGCCCCAGCATTTT. The rearrangement uses TRBV25-1 and TRBJ1-5, with unresolved D. Germline-derived CDR1 and CDR2 are MGHDK and SYGVNS. V was pared by 3 bases and J by 1 base, with 7 bases between. This CDR3 has 14 residues. The whole variable domain, filled in from reference TRBV25-1 and TRBJ1-5, reads EADIYQTPRYLVIGTGKKITLECSQTMGHDKMYWYQQDPGMELHLIHYSYGVNSTEKGDLSSESTVSRIRTEHFPLTLESARPSHTSQYLCASSDGSSNQPQHFGDGTRLSIL.

V and J are TRBV7-8 and TRBJ1-1; D uncertain. Per the germline V gene, CDR1 is SGHVS and CDR2 is FQNEAQ. The CDR3 runs 15 residues. V was clipped by 4 bases and J by 0 bases, with 12 bases between them. The CDR3 nucleotides are TGTGCCAGCAGCTGGCTAGGGTACATGAACACTGAAGCTTTCTTT. This sequence encodes CASSWLGYMNTEAFF.